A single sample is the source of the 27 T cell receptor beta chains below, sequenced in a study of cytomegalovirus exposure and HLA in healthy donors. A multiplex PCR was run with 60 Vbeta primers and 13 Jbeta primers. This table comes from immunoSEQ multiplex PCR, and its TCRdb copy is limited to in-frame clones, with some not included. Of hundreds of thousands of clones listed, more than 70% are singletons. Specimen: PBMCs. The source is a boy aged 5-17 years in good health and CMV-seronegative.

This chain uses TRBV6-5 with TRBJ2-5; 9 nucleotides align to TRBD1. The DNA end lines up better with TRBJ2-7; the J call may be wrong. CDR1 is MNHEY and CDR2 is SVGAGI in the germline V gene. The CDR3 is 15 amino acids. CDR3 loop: CASRRGGQGIYEQYF. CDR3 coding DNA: TGTGCCAGCAGGAGAGGGGGACAGGGAATCTACGAGCAGTACTTC.

The CDR3 spells CASTNGWRGNQPQHF. In DNA form, the CDR3 reads TGTGCCAGCACCAACGGGTGGCGGGGCAATCAGCCCCAGCATTTT. The chain uses TRBV6-6 and TRBJ1-5; D remains ambiguous. Deletions cut 7 bases from V and 2 bases from J, with 15 bases between. In germline, CDR1 is MNHNY, CDR2 SVGAGI (reference sequence). The CDR3 has 15 residues.

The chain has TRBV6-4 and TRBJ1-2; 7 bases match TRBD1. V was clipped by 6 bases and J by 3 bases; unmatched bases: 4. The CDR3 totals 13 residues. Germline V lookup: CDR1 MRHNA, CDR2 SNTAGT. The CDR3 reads CASSRQGYYGYTF. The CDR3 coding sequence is TGTGCCAGCAGCCGACAGGGCTACTATGGCTACACCTTC.

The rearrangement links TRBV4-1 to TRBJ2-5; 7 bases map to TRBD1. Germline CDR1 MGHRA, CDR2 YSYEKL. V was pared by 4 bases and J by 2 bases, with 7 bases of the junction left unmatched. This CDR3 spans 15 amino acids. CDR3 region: CASSLQGGRQETQYF. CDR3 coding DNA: TGCGCCAGCAGCCTCCAAGGGGGCCGACAAGAGACCCAGTACTTC.

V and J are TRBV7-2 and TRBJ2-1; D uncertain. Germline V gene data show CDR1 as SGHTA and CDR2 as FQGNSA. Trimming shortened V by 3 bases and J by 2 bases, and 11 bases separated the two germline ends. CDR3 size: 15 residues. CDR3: CASSFRGAPYNEQFF. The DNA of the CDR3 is TGTGCCAGCAGCTTTCGCGGTGCCCCCTACAATGAGCAGTTCTTC.

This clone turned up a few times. This CDR3 is CAISERSGGYNEQFF. CDR3 bases: TGTGCCATCAGTGAGAGGTCGGGGGGTTACAATGAGCAGTTCTTC. The gene calls are TRBV10-3 and TRBJ2-1; 7 bases are shared with TRBD2. The germline V gene encodes CDR1 ENHRY and CDR2 SYGVKD. V lost 2 bases to trimming and J lost 4 bases; unmatched junction nucleotides: 5. The CDR3 contains 15 residues.

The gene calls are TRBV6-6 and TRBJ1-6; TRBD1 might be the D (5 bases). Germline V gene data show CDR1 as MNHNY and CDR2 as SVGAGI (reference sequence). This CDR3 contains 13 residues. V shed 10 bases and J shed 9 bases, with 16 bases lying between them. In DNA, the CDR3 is TGTGCCACTCAAACGGGGGTTGCTTCACCCCTCCACTTT. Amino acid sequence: CATQTGVASPLHF.

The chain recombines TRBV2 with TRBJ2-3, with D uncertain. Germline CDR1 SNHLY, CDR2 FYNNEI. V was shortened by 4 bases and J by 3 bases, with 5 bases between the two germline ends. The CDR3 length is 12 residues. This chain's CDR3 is CASSVSTDTQYF. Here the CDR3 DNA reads TGTGCCAGCAGTGTTTCGACAGATACGCAGTATTTT.

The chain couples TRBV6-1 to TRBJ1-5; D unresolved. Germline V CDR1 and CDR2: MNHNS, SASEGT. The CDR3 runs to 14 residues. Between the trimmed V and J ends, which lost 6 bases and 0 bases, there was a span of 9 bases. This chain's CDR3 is CASRRGGSNQPQHF. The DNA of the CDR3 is TGTGCCAGCAGAAGAGGAGGTAGCAATCAGCCCCAGCATTTT.

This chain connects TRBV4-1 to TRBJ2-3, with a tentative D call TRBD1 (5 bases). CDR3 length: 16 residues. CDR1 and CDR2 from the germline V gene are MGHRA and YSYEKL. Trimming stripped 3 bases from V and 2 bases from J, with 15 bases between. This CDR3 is CASSQLTATITDTQYF. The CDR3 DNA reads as TGCGCCAGCAGCCAGCTGACAGCCACTATCACAGATACGCAGTATTTT.

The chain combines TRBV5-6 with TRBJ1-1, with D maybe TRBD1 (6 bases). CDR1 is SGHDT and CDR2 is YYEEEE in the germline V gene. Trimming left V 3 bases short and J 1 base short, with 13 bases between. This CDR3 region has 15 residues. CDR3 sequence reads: CASSSRTEKNTEAFF. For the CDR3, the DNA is TGTGCCAGCAGCTCCAGGACAGAAAAGAACACTGAAGCTTTCTTT.

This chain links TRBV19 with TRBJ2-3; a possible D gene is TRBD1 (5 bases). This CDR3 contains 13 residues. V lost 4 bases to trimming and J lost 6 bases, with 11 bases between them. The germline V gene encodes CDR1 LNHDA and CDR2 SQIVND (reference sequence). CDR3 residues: CASSKPGMDTQYF. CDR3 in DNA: TGTGCCAGTAGTAAACCAGGGATGGATACGCAGTATTTT.

CDR3 nucleotide sequence: TGCGCCAGCAGCCAAGAAGGCCGGGACAGGGGATTGGTCGGCACCTTATACAATGAGCAGTTCTTC. Encoded protein: CASSQEGRDRGLVGTLYNEQFF. This rearrangement joins TRBV4-1 to TRBJ2-1; TRBD1 aligns across 10 bases. V lost 0 bases, J lost 4 bases, and 21 bases stayed unmatched. Germline V gives CDR1 MGHRA, CDR2 YSYEKL. The CDR3 consists of 22 residues.

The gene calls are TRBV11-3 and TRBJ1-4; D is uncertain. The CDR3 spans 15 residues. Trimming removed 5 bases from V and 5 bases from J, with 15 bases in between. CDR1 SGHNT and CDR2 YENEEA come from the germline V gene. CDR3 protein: CASSPPEPNNEKLFF. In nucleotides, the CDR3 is TGTGCCAGCAGCCCCCCAGAACCAAACAATGAAAAACTGTTTTTT. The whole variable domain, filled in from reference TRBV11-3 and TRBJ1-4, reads EAGVVQSPRYKIIEKKQPVAFWCNPISGHNTLYWYLQNLGQGPELLIRYENEEAVDDSQLPKDRFSAERLKGVDSTLKIQPAELGDSAVYLCASSPPEPNNEKLFFGSGTQLSVL.

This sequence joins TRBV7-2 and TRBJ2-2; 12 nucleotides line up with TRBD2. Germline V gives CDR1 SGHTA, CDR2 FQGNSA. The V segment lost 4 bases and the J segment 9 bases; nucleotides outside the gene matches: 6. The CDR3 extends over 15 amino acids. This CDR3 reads CASSWTSGAARELFF. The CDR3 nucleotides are TGTGCCAGCAGCTGGACTAGCGGGGCGGCGAGGGAGCTGTTTTTT.

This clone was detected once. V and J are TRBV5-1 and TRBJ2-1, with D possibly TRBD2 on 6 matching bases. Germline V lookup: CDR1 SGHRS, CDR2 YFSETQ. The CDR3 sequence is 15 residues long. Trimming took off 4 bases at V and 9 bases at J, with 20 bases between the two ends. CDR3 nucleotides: TGCGCCAGCAGCCAAAACCTGGGAGGCTTGGGTGAGCAGTTCTTC. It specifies CASSQNLGGLGEQFF.

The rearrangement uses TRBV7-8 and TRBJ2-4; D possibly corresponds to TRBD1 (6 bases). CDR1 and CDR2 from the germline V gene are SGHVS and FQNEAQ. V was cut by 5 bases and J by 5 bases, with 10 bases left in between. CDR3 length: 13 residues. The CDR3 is CASSENRENIQYF. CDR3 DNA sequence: TGTGCCAGCAGCGAAAACAGGGAAAACATTCAGTACTTC.

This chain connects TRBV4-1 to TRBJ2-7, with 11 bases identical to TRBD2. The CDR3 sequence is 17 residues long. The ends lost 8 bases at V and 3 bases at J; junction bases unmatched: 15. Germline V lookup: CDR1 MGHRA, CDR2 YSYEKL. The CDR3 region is CASQRLAGNGEDYEQYF. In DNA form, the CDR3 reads TGCGCCAGCCAGAGACTAGCGGGAAACGGTGAGGACTACGAGCAGTACTTC.

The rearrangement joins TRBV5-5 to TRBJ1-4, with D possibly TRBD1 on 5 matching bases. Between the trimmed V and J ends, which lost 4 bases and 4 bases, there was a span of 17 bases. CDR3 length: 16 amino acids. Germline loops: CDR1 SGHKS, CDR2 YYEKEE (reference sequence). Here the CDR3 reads CASSLGPGLGNEKLFF. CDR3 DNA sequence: TGTGCCAGCAGCCTGGGGCCGGGACTTGGTAATGAAAAACTGTTTTTT.

The CDR3 sequence is CASSADTGTVNTEAFF. The CDR3 bases are TGTGCCAGCAGCGCGGACACCGGGACAGTTAACACTGAAGCTTTCTTT. The chain combines TRBV9 with TRBJ1-1, with 7 bases aligning to TRBD1. The CDR3 loop spans 16 amino acids. Germline loops: CDR1 SGDLS, CDR2 YYNGEE. Losses at the gene ends were 3 bases for V and 2 bases for J; bases not matched to a gene: 10.

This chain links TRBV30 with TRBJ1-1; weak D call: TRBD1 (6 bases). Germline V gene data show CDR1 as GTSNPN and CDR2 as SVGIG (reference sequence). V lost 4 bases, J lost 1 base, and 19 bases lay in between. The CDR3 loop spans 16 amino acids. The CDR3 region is CAWTPGGHRPNTEAFF. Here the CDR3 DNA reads TGTGCCTGGACCCCTGGGGGACACCGGCCGAACACTGAAGCTTTCTTT. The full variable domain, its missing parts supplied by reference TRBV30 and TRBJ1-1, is SQTIHQWPATLVQPVGSPLSLECTVEGTSNPNLYWYRQAAGRGLQLLFYSVGIGQISSEVPQNLSASRPQDRQFILSSKKLLLSDSGFYLCAWTPGGHRPNTEAFFGQGTRLTVV.

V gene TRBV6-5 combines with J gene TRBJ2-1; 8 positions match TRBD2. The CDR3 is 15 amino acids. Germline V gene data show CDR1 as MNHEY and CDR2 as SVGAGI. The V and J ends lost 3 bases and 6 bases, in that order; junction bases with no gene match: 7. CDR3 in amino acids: CASSYSRAGVNEQFF. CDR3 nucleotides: TGTGCCAGCAGTTATAGTCGAGCGGGAGTCAATGAGCAGTTCTTC.

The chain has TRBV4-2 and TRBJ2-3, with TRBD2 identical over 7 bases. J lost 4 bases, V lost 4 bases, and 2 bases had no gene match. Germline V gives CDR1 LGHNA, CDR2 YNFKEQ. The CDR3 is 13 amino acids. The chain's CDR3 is CASSPGGADTQYF. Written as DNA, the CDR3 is TGTGCCAGCAGCCCGGGGGGAGCAGATACGCAGTATTTT.

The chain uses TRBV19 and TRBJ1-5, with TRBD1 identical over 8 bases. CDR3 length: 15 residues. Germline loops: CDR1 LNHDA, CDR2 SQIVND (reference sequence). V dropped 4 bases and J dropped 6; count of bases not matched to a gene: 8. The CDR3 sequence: CASSNSGGRGQPQHF. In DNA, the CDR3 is TGTGCCAGTAGTAACTCAGGGGGCCGCGGTCAGCCCCAGCATTTT. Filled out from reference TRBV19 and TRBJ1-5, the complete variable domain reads DGGITQSPKYLFRKEGQNVTLSCEQNLNHDAMYWYRQDPGQGLRLIYYSQIVNDFQKGDIAEGYSVSREKKESFPLTVTSAQKNPTAFYLCASSNSGGRGQPQHFGDGTRLSIL.

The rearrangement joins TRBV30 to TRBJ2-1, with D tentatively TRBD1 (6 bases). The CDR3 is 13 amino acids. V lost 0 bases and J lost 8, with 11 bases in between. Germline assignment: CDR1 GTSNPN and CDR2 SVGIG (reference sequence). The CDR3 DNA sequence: TGTGCCTGGAGTGTATGGGGGCAGGATGAGCAGTTCTTC. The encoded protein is CAWSVWGQDEQFF. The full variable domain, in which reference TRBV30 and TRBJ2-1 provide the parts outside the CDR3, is SQTIHQWPATLVQPVGSPLSLECTVEGTSNPNLYWYRQAAGRGLQLLFYSVGIGQISSEVPQNLSASRPQDRQFILSSKKLLLSDSGFYLCAWSVWGQDEQFFGPGTRLTVL.

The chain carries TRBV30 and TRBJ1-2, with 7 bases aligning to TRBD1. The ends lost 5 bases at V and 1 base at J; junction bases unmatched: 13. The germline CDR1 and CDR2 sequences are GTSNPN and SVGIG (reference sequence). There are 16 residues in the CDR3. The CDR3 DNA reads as TGTGCCTGGGAAAGACCGGGACAGACCTATAACTATGGCTACACCTTC. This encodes CAWERPGQTYNYGYTF.

CDR3 in amino acids: CASSESQNGYTF. In DNA form, the CDR3 reads TGCGCCAGCAGTGAGTCTCAGAATGGCTACACCTTC. This chain uses TRBV10-2 with TRBJ1-2; D uncertain. Germline CDR1 reads WSHSY; CDR2 reads SAAADI. V dropped 0 bases and J dropped 6 bases, with 5 bases sitting between them. The CDR3 runs to 12 residues.